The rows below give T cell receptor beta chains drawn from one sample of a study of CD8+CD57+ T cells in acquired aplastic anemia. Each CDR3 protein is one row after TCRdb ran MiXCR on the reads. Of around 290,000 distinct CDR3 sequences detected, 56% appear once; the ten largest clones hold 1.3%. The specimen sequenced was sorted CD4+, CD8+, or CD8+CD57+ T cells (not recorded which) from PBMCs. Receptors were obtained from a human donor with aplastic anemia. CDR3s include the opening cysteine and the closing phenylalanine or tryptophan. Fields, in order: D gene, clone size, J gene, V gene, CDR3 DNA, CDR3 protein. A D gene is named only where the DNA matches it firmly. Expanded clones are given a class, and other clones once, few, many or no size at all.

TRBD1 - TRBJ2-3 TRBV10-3 TGTGCCAGCACCCCCACCGGGACAGGTTCGGATACGCAGTATTTT CASTPTGTGSDTQYF
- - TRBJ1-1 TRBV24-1 TGTGCCACCACCGACAGGACGAACACTGAAGCTTTCTTT CATTDRTNTEAFF
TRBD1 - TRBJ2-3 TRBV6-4 TGTGCCAGCAGTGACGGGACAGGGGGCCCAGATACGCAGTATTTT CASSDGTGGPDTQYF
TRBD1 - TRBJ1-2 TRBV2 TGTGCCAGCAGCTTAGACAGGGACGCGGGCTACACCTTC CASSLDRDAGYTF
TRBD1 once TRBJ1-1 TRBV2 TGTGCCAGCAGTCACAAACCGGGACAGGAGGGCACTGAAGCTTTCTTT CASSHKPGQEGTEAFF
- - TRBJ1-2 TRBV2 TGTGCCAGCAGTGAAGCCCCCAGCCAATCTAACTATGGCTACACCTTC CASSEAPSQSNYGYTF
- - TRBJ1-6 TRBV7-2 TGTGCCAGCAGGCCCCCCGCTAATTCACCCCTCCACTTT CASRPPANSPLHF
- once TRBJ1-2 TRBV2 TGTGCCGCGGGAACCTACGAGGGGATAGGCTATGGCTACACCTTC CAAGTYEGIGYGYTF
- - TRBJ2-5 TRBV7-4 TGTGCCTCCTCGGGACTGGGAGAGGCCCAGTACTTC CASSGLGEAQYF
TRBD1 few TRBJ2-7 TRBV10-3 TGTGCCATCAGTGAGTCGATCCCAGGGGGCTCCTACGAGCAGTACTTC CAISESIPGGSYEQYF
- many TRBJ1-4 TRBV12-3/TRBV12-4 TGTGCCAGCAGTTTAGCTTCTGTGACTAATGAAAAACTGTTTTTT CASSLASVTNEKLFF
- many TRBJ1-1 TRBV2 TGTGCCAGCTTCGTTGAGGGGTTGGGCACTGAAGCTTTCTTT CASFVEGLGTEAFF
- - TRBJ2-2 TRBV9 TGTGCCAGCAGCGTAGTGTCGAGCCCCGGGGAGCTGTTTTTT CASSVVSSPGELFF
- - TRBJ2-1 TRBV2 TGTGCCAGCAGTGAAACCGGCTACAATGAGCAGTTCTTC CASSETGYNEQFF
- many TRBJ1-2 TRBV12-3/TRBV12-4 TGTGCCAGCAGTTTTTACCGGGGTTACTATGGCTACACCTTC CASSFYRGYYGYTF
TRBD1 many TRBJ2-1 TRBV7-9 TGTGCCAGCGAACCGGGACAGATAGGGGATGAGCAGTTCTTC CASEPGQIGDEQFF
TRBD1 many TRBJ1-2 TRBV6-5 TGTGCCAGCAGGGGACAGATTAACTATGGCTACACCTTC CASRGQINYGYTF
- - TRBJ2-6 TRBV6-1 TGTGCCAGCAGTGAAGCTAGCTCTGGGGCCAACGTCCTGACTTTC CASSEASSGANVLTF
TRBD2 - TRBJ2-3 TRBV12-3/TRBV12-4 TGTGCCAGCAGTTTAGCGCGAGGACTAGCAGATAGCACAGATACGCAGTATTTT CASSLARGLADSTDTQYF
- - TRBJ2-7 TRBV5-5 TGTGCCAGCAGCCCCTACCGAGGAGGGGACGAGCAGTACTTC CASSPYRGGDEQYF
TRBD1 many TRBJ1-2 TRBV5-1 TGCGCCAGCAGCCCCAACACGGGACAGAGTAGTGGCTACACCTTC CASSPNTGQSSGYTF
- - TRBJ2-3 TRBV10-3 TGTGCCATCAGTGAGAGCCGCCTGCAGGGTCCCACAGATACGCAGTATTTT CAISESRLQGPTDTQYF
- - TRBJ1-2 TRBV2 TGTGCCAGCAGACAGGCCTTACGCTACACCTTC CASRQALRYTF
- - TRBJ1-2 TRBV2 TGTGCCAGCAGGACGGGACGGGGGGCGAATGGCTACACCTTC CASRTGRGANGYTF
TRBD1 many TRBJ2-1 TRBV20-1 TGCAGTGCTAGAGACCCCAGGGGGAGAAATGAGCAGTTCTTC CSARDPRGRNEQFF
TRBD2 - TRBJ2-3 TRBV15 TGTGCCACCAGCAGAGATCCCCCCGTTAGCGGGACGCGGGGCACAGATACGCAGTATTTT CATSRDPPVSGTRGTDTQYF
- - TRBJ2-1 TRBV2 TGTGCCAGCAGAGCGAGTGCAGGTCGGTCCTACAATGAGCAGTTCTTC CASRASAGRSYNEQFF
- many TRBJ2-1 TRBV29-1 TGCAGCGTTCCTTTGGGTTCCAGCTCCTACAATGAGCAGTTCTTC CSVPLGSSSYNEQFF
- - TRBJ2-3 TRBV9 TGTGTCAGCAGCGTAGAGGGGGGCCTCCGCACAGATACGCAGTATTTT CVSSVEGGLRTDTQYF
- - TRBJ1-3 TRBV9 TGTGCCAGCAGCGTAGCAGGGGTATCTGGAAACACCATATATTTT CASSVAGVSGNTIYF
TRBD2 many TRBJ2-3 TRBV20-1 TGCAGTGCTAGAATCCATTCCTGGGCGGGAGGAGGCGCAGATACGCAGTATTTT CSARIHSWAGGGADTQYF
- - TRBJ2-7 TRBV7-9 TGTGCCAGCAGCCGAGGGGGTTCCTACAACGAGCAGTACTTC CASSRGGSYNEQYF
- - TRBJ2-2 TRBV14 TGCGCCAGCAGCCCCATCGACAGTCCTCCGAACACCGGGGAGCTGTTTTTT CASSPIDSPPNTGELFF
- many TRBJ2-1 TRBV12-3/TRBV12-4 TGTGCCACAGAATTATACAATGAGCAGTTCTTC CATELYNEQFF
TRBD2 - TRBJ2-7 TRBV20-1 TGCAGTGCTAGAGGGGGGACTAGCGGGGAGCAGTACTTC CSARGGTSGEQYF
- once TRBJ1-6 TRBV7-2 TGTGCCAGCAGCCCCGGACAGCCTAATTCACCCCTCCACTTT CASSPGQPNSPLHF
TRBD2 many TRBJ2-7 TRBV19 TGTGCCAGCCAAGACGGGACTAGCGGGACCTACGAGCAGTACTTC CASQDGTSGTYEQYF
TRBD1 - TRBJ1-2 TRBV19 TGTGCCAGTAGGGACAGGGGGCTTGACTATGGCTACACCTTC CASRDRGLDYGYTF
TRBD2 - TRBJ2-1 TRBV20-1 TGCAGTGCTAGGGTCGAGCGGGATTGGGGTGAGCAGTTCTTC CSARVERDWGEQFF
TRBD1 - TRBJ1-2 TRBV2 TGTGCCAGCAGTGAACGACAGGGGAAGGATGGCTACACCTTC CASSERQGKDGYTF
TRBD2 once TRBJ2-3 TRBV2 TGTGCCAGCAGGGTGACTAGCGGGGTAGAAGATACGCAGTATTTT CASRVTSGVEDTQYF
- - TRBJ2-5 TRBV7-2 TGTGCCAGCAGCCACCCGGCGGGGATAGAGACCCAGTACTTC CASSHPAGIETQYF
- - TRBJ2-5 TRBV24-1 TGTGCCACCAGTGATTTGGTGGGGGGAGAGACCCAGTACTTC CATSDLVGGETQYF
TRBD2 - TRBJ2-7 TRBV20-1 TGCAGTGCTGCTAGCGGGAGCTCCTACGAGCAGTACTTC CSAASGSSYEQYF
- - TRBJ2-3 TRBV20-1 TGCAGTGCTAGGATACAACCGGGTGCTGATACGCAGTATTTT CSARIQPGADTQYF
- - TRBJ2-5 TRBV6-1 TGTGCCAGCAGTGAAGTTTTCGGAAAGACCCAGTACTTC CASSEVFGKTQYF
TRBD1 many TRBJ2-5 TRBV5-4 TGTGCCAGCAGTAAACAGGGGTTCCAAGAGACCCAGTACTTC CASSKQGFQETQYF
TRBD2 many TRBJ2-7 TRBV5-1 TGCGCCAGCAGTCTTCCGGGGGGCTACGAGCAGTACTTC CASSLPGGYEQYF
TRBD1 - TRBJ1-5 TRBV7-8 TGTGCCAGCAGCGGGACAGGGCGAAATCAGCCCCAGCATTTT CASSGTGRNQPQHF